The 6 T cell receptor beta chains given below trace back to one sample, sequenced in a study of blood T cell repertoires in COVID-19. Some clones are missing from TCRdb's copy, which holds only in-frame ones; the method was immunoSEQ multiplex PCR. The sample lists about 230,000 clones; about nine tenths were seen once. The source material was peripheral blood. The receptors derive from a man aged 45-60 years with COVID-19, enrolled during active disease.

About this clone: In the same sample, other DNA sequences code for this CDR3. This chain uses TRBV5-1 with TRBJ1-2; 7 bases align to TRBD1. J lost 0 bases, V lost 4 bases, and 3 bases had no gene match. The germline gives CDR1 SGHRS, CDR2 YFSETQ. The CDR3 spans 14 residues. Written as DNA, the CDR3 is TGCGCCAGCAGCCCCGGGACAGCTAACTATGGCTACACCTTC. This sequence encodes CASSPGTANYGYTF. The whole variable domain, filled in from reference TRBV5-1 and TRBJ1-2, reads KAGVTQTPRYLIKTRGQQVTLSCSPISGHRSVSWYQQTPGQGLQFLFEYFSETQRNKGNFPGRFSGRQFSNSRSEMNVSTLELGDSALYLCASSPGTANYGYTFGSGTRLTVV.

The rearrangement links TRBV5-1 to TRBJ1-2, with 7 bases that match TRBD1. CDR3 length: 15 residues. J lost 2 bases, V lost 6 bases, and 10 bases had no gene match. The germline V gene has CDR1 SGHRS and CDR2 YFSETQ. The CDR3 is CASTQTGVGNYGYTF. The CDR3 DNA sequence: TGCGCCAGCACTCAAACAGGGGTAGGAAACTATGGCTACACCTTC.

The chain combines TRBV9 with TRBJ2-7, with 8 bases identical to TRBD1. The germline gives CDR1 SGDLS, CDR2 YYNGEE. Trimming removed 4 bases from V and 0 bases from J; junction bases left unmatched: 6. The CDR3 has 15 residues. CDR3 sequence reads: CASSPWTGNSYEQYF. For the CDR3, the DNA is TGTGCCAGCAGCCCCTGGACAGGGAACTCCTACGAGCAGTACTTC.

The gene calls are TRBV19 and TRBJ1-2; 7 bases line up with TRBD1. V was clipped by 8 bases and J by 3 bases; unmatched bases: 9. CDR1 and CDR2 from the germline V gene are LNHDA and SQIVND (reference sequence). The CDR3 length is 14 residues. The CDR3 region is CASCTGAADYGYTF. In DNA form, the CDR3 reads TGTGCCAGTTGTACAGGGGCGGCGGACTATGGCTACACCTTC.

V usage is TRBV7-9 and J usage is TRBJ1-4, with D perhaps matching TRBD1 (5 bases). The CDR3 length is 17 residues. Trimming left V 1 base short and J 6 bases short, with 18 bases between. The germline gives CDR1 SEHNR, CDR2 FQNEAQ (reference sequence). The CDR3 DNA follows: TGTGCCAGCAGCTTAGGATGGGAGGAAGGGGTCGATGAAAAACTGTTTTTT. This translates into CASSLGWEEGVDEKLFF.

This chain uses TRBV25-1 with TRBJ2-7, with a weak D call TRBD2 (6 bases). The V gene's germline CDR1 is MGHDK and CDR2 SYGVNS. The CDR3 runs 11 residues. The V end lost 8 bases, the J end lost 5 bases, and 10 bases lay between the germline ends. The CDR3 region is CASWGVNEQYF. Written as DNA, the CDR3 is TGTGCCAGCTGGGGGGTAAACGAGCAGTACTTC.